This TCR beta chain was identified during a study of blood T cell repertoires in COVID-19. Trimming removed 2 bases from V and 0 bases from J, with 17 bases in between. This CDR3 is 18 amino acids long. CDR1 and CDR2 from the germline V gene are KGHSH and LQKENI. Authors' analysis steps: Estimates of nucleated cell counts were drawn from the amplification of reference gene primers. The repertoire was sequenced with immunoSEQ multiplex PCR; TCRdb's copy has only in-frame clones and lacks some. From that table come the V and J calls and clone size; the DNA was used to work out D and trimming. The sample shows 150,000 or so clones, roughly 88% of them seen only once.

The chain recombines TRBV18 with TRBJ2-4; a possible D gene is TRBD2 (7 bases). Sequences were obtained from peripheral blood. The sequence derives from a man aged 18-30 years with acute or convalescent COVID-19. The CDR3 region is CASSPGVGGGLAKNIQYF. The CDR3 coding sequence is TGTGCCAGCTCACCAGGCGTTGGCGGGGGCCTAGCCAAAAACATTCAGTACTTC.